These 2 T cell receptor beta chains were all obtained from the same sample, sequenced in a study of control samples from healthy donors and cancer patients. Profiling relied on immunoSEQ multiplex PCR, and the TCRdb table lists in-frame clones only, not all of them. The top ten hold 6% to 8% of the sample, which has 110,000 or so clones, approximately 84% seen once. The sequencing input was blood. Source of these receptors: a young man in good health.

The V and J genes are TRBV6-6 and TRBJ1-1; a weak D match, TRBD1 (6 bases). Germline lookup yields CDR1 MNHNY and CDR2 SVGAGI (reference sequence). The CDR3 length is 13 residues. Deletions cut 4 bases from V and 4 bases from J, with 10 bases between. The CDR3 nucleotides read TGTGCCAGCAGTTTAGGACAGAGCACTGAAGCTTTCTTT. It encodes CASSLGQSTEAFF.

A word on this clone: The sample has other DNA sequences that encode this CDR3 too. The chain links TRBV5-6 to TRBJ1-2, with D hard to call. The ends were cut back, 0 bases at V and 5 bases at J, with 2 bases in the middle. CDR1 SGHDT and CDR2 YYEEEE come from the germline V gene. The CDR3 has 11 amino acids. The DNA for the CDR3 is TGTGCCAGCAGCTTGGGGTATGGCTACACCTTC. Protein sequence: CASSLGYGYTF.